The 27 T cell receptor beta chains listed next were all sequenced from one sample in a study of blood T cell repertoires in COVID-19. Profiled with immunoSEQ multiplex PCR; TCRdb holds only in-frame clones, not every one. The sample carries about 400,000 clones, 75% to 90% recorded once. The sample was peripheral blood. These receptors were collected from a woman aged 30 to 39 with acute or convalescent COVID-19.

For the CDR3, the DNA is TGTGCCAGCTCGTCAAGCTTAGCGGTGAGCACAGATACGCAGTATTTT. It codes for CASSSSLAVSTDTQYF. The rearrangement links TRBV18 to TRBJ2-3; TRBD2 might be the D (6 bases). The CDR3 contains 16 residues. Germline V gene data show CDR1 as KGHSH and CDR2 as LQKENI. The V end lost 6 bases, the J end lost 0 bases, and 16 bases lay between the germline ends.

The genes are TRBV21-1 and TRBJ1-6; no DNA check was done on the table's D call, TRBD1. TRBV21-1 is listed as a pseudogene. The CDR3 sequence is 15 residues long. CDR3 sequence reads: CASEGRDRYNSPLHF. The DNA for the CDR3 is TGTGCCAGCGAAGGCCGGGACAGGTATAATTCACCCCTCCACTTT.

V and J are TRBV2 and TRBJ1-1; no firm D call. V was pared by 4 bases and J by 11 bases, with 11 bases between. The CDR3 extends over 11 amino acids. CDR1 SNHLY and CDR2 FYNNEI come from the germline V gene. The DNA for the CDR3 is TGTGCCAGCAGTGTAGACAAGATGGCTTTCTTT. Amino acids: CASSVDKMAFF.

V and J are TRBV2 and TRBJ2-5; tentative D call: TRBD1 (6 bases). This CDR3 has 15 residues. Trimming left V 1 base short and J 5 bases short, with 14 bases between. The germline gives CDR1 SNHLY, CDR2 FYNNEI. CDR3 sequence reads: CASSEVPGVAETQYF. The CDR3 bases are TGTGCCAGCAGTGAAGTACCAGGGGTCGCGGAGACCCAGTACTTC.

The J gene is TRBJ1-6, the V gene TRBV5-5; tentatively, D is TRBD1 (6 bases). The CDR3 runs 16 residues. Germline values: CDR1 SGHKS, CDR2 YYEKEE (reference sequence). Trimming cost V 7 bases and J 0 bases, with 14 bases left between them. CDR3 coding DNA: TGTGCCAGCCGAAGAGGACAGAGCTCCTATAATTCACCCCTCCACTTT. As protein: CASRRGQSSYNSPLHF.

The chain carries TRBV28 and TRBJ2-3, with TRBD2 matching over 7 bases. Germline V gives CDR1 MDHEN, CDR2 SYDVKM. The CDR3 extends over 15 amino acids. V gave up 6 bases and J gave up 4 bases; unmatched junction bases: 10. The CDR3 sequence is CASSSGTTLPDTQYF. The CDR3 DNA is TGTGCCAGCAGCTCAGGGACTACCCTCCCAGATACGCAGTATTTT.

The chain is built from TRBV5-4 and TRBJ2-2, with D perhaps TRBD1 (6 bases). The germline gives CDR1 SGHNT, CDR2 YYREEE (reference sequence). The ends were cut back, 5 bases at V and 8 bases at J, with 22 bases in the middle. The CDR3 has 16 residues. The DNA of the CDR3 is TGTGCCAGCAGTTCAATTACTATACAGGGCCTGGGGGAGCTGTTTTTT. Residues: CASSSITIQGLGELFF.

In its sample, this clone was seen a few times. The rearrangement links TRBV6-1 to TRBJ2-3, with D tentatively TRBD1 (6 bases). This CDR3 spans 14 amino acids. The germline V gene encodes CDR1 MNHNS and CDR2 SASEGT. Trimming removed 1 base from V and 5 bases from J, with 10 bases in between. DNA of the CDR3: TGTGCCAGCAGTGAAGGGGGGCCTGTAGATACGCAGTATTTT. It codes for CASSEGGPVDTQYF.

This rearrangement joins TRBV27 to TRBJ1-1; TRBD1 might be the D (6 bases). The ends were cut back, 4 bases at V and 5 bases at J, with 11 bases in the middle. This CDR3 has 13 residues. The germline CDR1 and CDR2 sequences are MNHEY and SMNVEV (reference sequence). The CDR3 loop is CASSSNTGTEAFF. CDR3 DNA: TGTGCCAGCAGTTCTAATACAGGGACTGAAGCTTTCTTT.

V gene TRBV7-3 combines with J gene TRBJ2-5; 10 bases align to TRBD2. V shed 5 bases and J 3 bases; nucleotides not matched to a gene: 9. The CDR3 totals 16 residues. Germline lookup yields CDR1 SGHTA and CDR2 FQGTGA. In DNA form, the CDR3 reads TGTGCCAGCAGCCCCACCGGGCTAGCGGGGGAAGAGACCCAGTACTTC. Protein: CASSPTGLAGEETQYF.

The chain employs TRBV6-5 and TRBJ2-5; the D is unclear. This CDR3 is 13 amino acids long. The V gene lost 6 bases and the J gene lost 1 base, with 9 bases spanning the gap. Germline CDR1 MNHEY, CDR2 SVGAGI. CDR3 amino acids: CASSVLRQETQYF. The CDR3 bases are TGTGCCAGCAGCGTCCTACGCCAAGAGACCCAGTACTTC.

The V and J genes are TRBV30 and TRBJ1-2; D is ambiguous. The CDR3 runs to 12 residues. V lost 0 bases and J lost 8, with 10 bases in between. Germline CDR1 reads GTSNPN; CDR2 reads SVGIG (reference sequence). CDR3 coding DNA: TGTGCCTGGAGTGTAGGGAGTGAAGGCTACACCTTC. This encodes CAWSVGSEGYTF.

The genes are TRBV5-6 and TRBJ2-2; unclear D gene. Germline-derived CDR1 and CDR2 are SGHDT and YYEEEE. There are 13 residues in the CDR3. The ends were cut back, 4 bases at V and 7 bases at J, with 11 bases in the middle. CDR3 amino acids: CASSSSGNGELFF. The CDR3 DNA follows: TGTGCCAGCAGCAGTTCAGGAAACGGGGAGCTGTTTTTT.

This sequence joins TRBV5-8 and TRBJ1-1; D call uncertain. The CDR3 is 13 amino acids. V lost 4 bases and J lost 7, with 14 bases in between. Per germline, CDR1 SGHTS and CDR2 YDEGEE. The CDR3 DNA follows: TGTGCCAGCAGCCGAGAAAAGATGAGTGAAGCTTTCTTT. Encoded protein: CASSREKMSEAFF. The complete variable domain, with remaining parts taken from reference TRBV5-8 and TRBJ1-1, reads EAGVTQSPTHLIKTRGQQATLRCSPISGHTSVYWYQQALGLGLQFLLWYDEGEERNRGNFPPRFSGRQFPNYSSELNVNALELEDSALYLCASSREKMSEAFFGQGTRLTVV.

The chain employs TRBV7-6 and TRBJ2-1; 9 bases align to TRBD2. In germline, CDR1 is SGHVS, CDR2 FNYEAQ. The junction had 10 bases not matched to a gene; V was cut back by 1 base and J by 12 bases. This CDR3 is built from 15 residues. The CDR3 region is CASSLEASGIQGQFF. The DNA of the CDR3 is TGTGCCAGCAGCTTAGAGGCTAGCGGGATACAAGGGCAGTTCTTC.

The chain combines TRBV13 with TRBJ1-2; no clear D. Trimming stripped 4 bases from V and 0 bases from J, with 18 bases between. The CDR3 is 17 residues long. Germline CDR1 PRHDT, CDR2 FYEKMQ (reference sequence). The chain's CDR3 is CASSSRTSQVANYGYTF. The CDR3 DNA follows: TGTGCCAGCAGCTCTCGGACTTCCCAAGTAGCTAACTATGGCTACACCTTC.

V is TRBV19 and J is TRBJ1-5; D gene unclear. V gave up 5 bases and J gave up 3 bases, with 11 bases separating them. This CDR3 contains 14 residues. Germline CDR1 and CDR2: LNHDA and SQIVND (reference sequence). DNA for the CDR3: TGTGCCAGTAGTCTAGGCCCCTACAATCAGCCCCAGCATTTT. Encoded protein: CASSLGPYNQPQHF.

The J gene is TRBJ1-1, the V gene TRBV20-1, with D tentatively TRBD1 (6 bases). CDR1 and CDR2 from the germline V gene are DFQATT and SNEGSKA (reference sequence). CDR3 length equals 12 residues. Between the trimmed V and J ends, which lost 3 bases and 9 bases, there was a span of 14 bases. CDR3 amino acids: CSASESTGKAFF. CDR3 nucleotides: TGCAGTGCTAGTGAATCGACAGGAAAAGCTTTCTTT.

This chain links TRBV21-1 with TRBJ1-1. TRBV21-1 is designated a pseudogene. The CDR3 covers 13 residues. The CDR3: CASSKSRGNEAFF. The CDR3 region has the DNA TGTGCCAGCAGCAAATCTCGAGGGAATGAAGCTTTCTTT.

In this sample, this clone turned up once. The chain combines TRBV6-1 with TRBJ1-5, with 9 nucleotides matching TRBD1. The CDR3 sequence is 16 residues long. Germline V CDR1 and CDR2: MNHNS, SASEGT. Trimming took 1 base from V and 2 from J; bases not matched to a gene: 3. CDR3 in amino acids: CASSEDRGHGNQPQHF. CDR3 nucleotides: TGTGCCAGCAGTGAAGACAGGGGGCACGGCAATCAGCCCCAGCATTTT.

The J gene is TRBJ1-3, the V gene TRBV28; D is unresolved. The length of the CDR3 is 15 residues. The V end lost 5 bases, the J end lost 0 bases, and 11 bases lay between the germline ends. Germline V gene sequence: CDR1 MDHEN, CDR2 SYDVKM. The CDR3 sequence is CASSPFFSSGNTIYF. In DNA, the CDR3 is TGTGCCAGCAGTCCCTTCTTTTCCTCTGGAAACACCATATATTTT.

V and J are TRBV5-1 and TRBJ2-7; 15 positions agree with TRBD2. V lost 4 bases to trimming and J lost 4 bases; unmatched junction nucleotides: 3. CDR3 length: 15 amino acids. Germline V lookup: CDR1 SGHRS, CDR2 YFSETQ. The CDR3 coding sequence is TGCGCCAGCAGCACGGGACTAGCGGGGGGATACGAGCAGTACTTC. Protein sequence: CASSTGLAGGYEQYF.

The gene calls are TRBV2 and TRBJ1-2; D is perhaps TRBD1 (6 bases). The CDR3 loop spans 12 amino acids. The germline gives CDR1 SNHLY, CDR2 FYNNEI. Trimming took off 7 bases at V and 6 bases at J, with 12 bases between the two ends. The CDR3 region is CASMGDTNGYTF. The CDR3 coding sequence is TGTGCCAGCATGGGGGACACCAATGGCTACACCTTC.

The V and J genes are TRBV24-1 and TRBJ1-4; tentatively, D is TRBD1 (6 bases). This CDR3 spans 12 amino acids. V shed 3 bases and J shed 13 bases, with 11 bases lying between them. The germline V gene has CDR1 KGHDR and CDR2 SFDVKD. The CDR3 spells CATSDAWGPLFF. CDR3 coding DNA: TGTGCCACCAGTGATGCGTGGGGGCCACTGTTTTTT.

This chain uses TRBV6-1 with TRBJ2-4, with 8 positions matching TRBD1. Per the germline V gene, CDR1 is MNHNS and CDR2 is SASEGT. This CDR3 region has 18 residues. After removal of 4 bases from V and 2 bases from J, the junction contained 13 bases not matched to a gene. In nucleotides, the CDR3 is TGTGCCAGCAGTGGAGACAGGGGAAGCATCGGGTCCAAAAACATTCAGTACTTC. Translating gives CASSGDRGSIGSKNIQYF.

J is TRBJ2-1 and V is TRBV6-5; 8 positions agree with TRBD2. After removal of 8 bases from V and 4 bases from J, the junction contained 4 bases not matched to a gene. Germline V gene sequence: CDR1 MNHEY, CDR2 SVGAGI. This CDR3 has 13 residues. CDR3 protein: CASAGGKYNEQFF. In DNA, the CDR3 is TGTGCCAGCGCGGGGGGCAAATACAATGAGCAGTTCTTC.

J is TRBJ2-7 and V is TRBV19, with 11 bases lining up with TRBD1. This CDR3 spans 14 amino acids. V lost 5 bases, J lost 4 bases, and 4 bases stayed unmatched. Per the germline V gene, CDR1 is LNHDA and CDR2 is SQIVND (reference sequence). The DNA of the CDR3 is TGTGCCAGTAGTCCAGGACAGGGGGCTTACGAGCAGTACTTC. It yields the protein CASSPGQGAYEQYF.